The text below deals with one TCR beta chain. A Seattle source enrolled patients during active infection and followed them longitudinally. The record originates from a study of blood T cell repertoires in COVID-19. Study summary: COVID-19 samples from acute and convalescent phases originated in the United States, Italy and Spain.

How the authors handled the data: Estimation of nucleated cell counts was performed using reference gene primer amplification. Sequencing was performed with immunoSEQ multiplex PCR; in TCRdb, only in-frame clones are kept and a portion is missing. For V, J and clone size, that table is used; D and trimming come from the DNA. The table includes some 300,000 clones, about 90% detected once. Looked up from germline, CDR1 is SGHDT and CDR2 is YYEEEE. Trimming stripped 1 base from V and 5 bases from J, with 3 bases between. The CDR3 runs to 11 residues. The V gene is TRBV5-6, the J gene TRBJ1-1; D is uncertain. The material sequenced was peripheral blood. The origin of this receptor is a woman aged 40 to 50 with COVID-19, enrolled during active disease. This CDR3 reads CASSLSTEAFF. The CDR3 DNA reads TGTGCCAGCAGCTTGTCGACTGAAGCTTTCTTT.